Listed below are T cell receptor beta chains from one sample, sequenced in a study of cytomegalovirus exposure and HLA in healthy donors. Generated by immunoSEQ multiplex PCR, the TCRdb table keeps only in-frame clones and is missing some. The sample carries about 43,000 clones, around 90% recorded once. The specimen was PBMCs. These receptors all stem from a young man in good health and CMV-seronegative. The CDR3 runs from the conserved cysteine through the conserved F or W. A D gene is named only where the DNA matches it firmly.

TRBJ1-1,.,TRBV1,CTSDTNTEAFF
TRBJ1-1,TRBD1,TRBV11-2,CASSYTGTVNTEAFF
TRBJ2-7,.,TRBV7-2,CASSLSATTSYEQYF
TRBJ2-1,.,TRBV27,CASSTGNHNEQFF
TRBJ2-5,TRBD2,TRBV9,CASSVGLAGGNQETQYF
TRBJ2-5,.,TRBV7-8,CASSQTRDWGRETQYF
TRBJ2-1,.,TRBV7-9,CASSFWELAEQFF
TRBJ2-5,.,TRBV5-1,CASSLGRRVETQYF
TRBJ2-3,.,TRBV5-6,CASSSVRDTQYF
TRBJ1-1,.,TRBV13,CASSFITENTEAFF
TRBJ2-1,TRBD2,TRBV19,CASRHSTSGRSDEQFF
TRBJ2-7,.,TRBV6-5,CASSEGEVHEQYF
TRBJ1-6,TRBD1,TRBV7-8,CASSLGQYPSPLHF
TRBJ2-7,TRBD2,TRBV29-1,CSVGGGWEGLYEQYF
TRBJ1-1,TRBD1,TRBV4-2,CASLQTGENTEAFF
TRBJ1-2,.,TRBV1,CTSSQDGTGNGYTF
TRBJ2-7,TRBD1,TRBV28,CASSSSRDRVYEQYF
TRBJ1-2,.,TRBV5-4,CASSPGRGSNYGYTF
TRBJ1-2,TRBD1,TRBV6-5,CASRSPGGYGYTF
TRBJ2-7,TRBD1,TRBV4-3,CASSQQGAHEQYF
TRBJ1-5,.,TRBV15,CATSRDSADQPQHF
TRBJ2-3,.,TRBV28,CASSLVDSSTDTQYF